This T cell receptor (beta chain) appears in the sequencing data of a study of blood T cell repertoires in COVID-19 (dated by TCRdb to about 2020). Background on the whole study: Samples covering the acute and convalescent phases of COVID-19 were provided by collaborators in the United States, Italy and Spain. The prospective study material was composed of cDNA or gDNA derived from T cells, B-cell-depleted T cells, or PBMCs. Deeply sampled blood TCRbeta repertoires from subjects exposed to, actively infected with, or recovered from COVID-19 were included in the dataset. The repertoires were released in a freely available public database meant as a resource for research on the immune response to SARS-CoV-2. The samples were drawn from two sources: the first 160 participants of the ongoing ImmuneRACE study, and 1,254 subjects contributed by 6 global collaborators. A de-identified subject ID, COVID-19 status, age in years and sex were almost always included in the sample metadata. Where HLA class I and class II types were available, the types were taken from metadata supplied by the sample provider, not from assay-based typing.

Trimming at the junction amounts to 5 bases on V and 4 bases on J, and the germline ends lie 14 bases apart. Its CDR3 holds 14 amino acids, cysteine through phenylalanine. Kept here is only the CDR3 DNA, which spans 42 bases and is read in frame from base 1. Based on the germline V gene, the CDR1 and CDR2 sequences are SNHLY and FYNNEI. TCRbeta CDR3 regions were amplified from genomic DNA by means of the immunoSEQ Assay, a bias-controlled multiplex PCR. On the study's bioinformatics: Within the assay, amplification of reference gene primers was used to estimate how many nucleated cells each sample contained. To quantify the absolute abundance of each unique TCRbeta CDR3 rearrangement, sequence reads were collapsed and filtered. For each sample, productive Simpson clonality was calculated as the square root of Simpson's diversity index over productive rearrangements. This immuneACCESS table, as held by TCRdb, lists in-frame sequences with V and J called but not all clones. Of the missing ones, under half trace to an unresolved V gene in checked studies; the others have no known cause. The V and J calls and clone size were taken over from that table, and D and trimming were inferred from the DNA. The table for this sample lists about 250,000 clones; 70% to 85% of them were counted only once. Of the sample, roughly 10% is held by the ten largest clones.

Whole blood was collected in K2EDTA tubes by collaborating institutions according to the institutions' own protocols. Collaborator samples were shipped for TCRbeta analysis as frozen whole blood, isolated PBMCs, or DNA extracted from either sample type. As to this clone: Its antigen has not been determined. No much larger clonotype is one base removed from it; base qualities were not supplied.

Overall study results and their limits: The amount of clinical and demographic metadata varied by source and participant and was provided uncurated.

Here the chain combines TRBV2 and TRBJ1-1; the best D guess is TRBD1, with 6 bases matching. This sequence was found in an older man with acute or convalescent COVID-19. The material sequenced was peripheral blood. The DNA is TGTGCCAGCAGTCGTATCTGGGGGCTCACTGAAGCTTTCTTT. The encoded protein is CASSRIWGLTEAFF.